The clone carrying this TCR beta chain appeared a few times. Its antigen is as yet unknown. PCR employed 60 Vbeta and 13 Jbeta primers. Profiled with immunoSEQ multiplex PCR; TCRdb holds only in-frame clones, not every one. Among over 150,000 clones, 70% to 80% were seen once, and the ten largest hold approximately 2.9%. The trim removed 6 bases at V and 7 bases at J, leaving 9 bases unmatched. The CDR3 is 15 amino acids. Germline CDR1 SNHLY, CDR2 FYNNEI. These data belong to a study of cytomegalovirus exposure and HLA in healthy donors. The study, taken as a whole, reports: Common viral pathogens were later found to be apparently linked to several of the most significant clusters. TCR beta V- and J-gene trimming, according to a later analysis, was linked to a missense DCLRE1C variant.

Sequencing used PBMCs. V and J are TRBV2 and TRBJ1-6; 7 nucleotides match TRBD1. This TCR derives from a male donor in good health and CMV-seronegative. CDR3 bases: TGTGCCAGCAGCGCGGGACAGCGGCTAAATTCACCCCTCCACTTT. It codes for CASSAGQRLNSPLHF.